Here is one T cell receptor (beta chain) with its context. Only in-frame clones appear in the TCRdb table, and some are missing; sequencing was by immunoSEQ multiplex PCR. The table shows hundreds of thousands of clones, with more than 70% occurring only once. The length of the CDR3 is 16 residues. The germline V gene encodes CDR1 SGHNT and CDR2 YYREEE (reference sequence). V was clipped by 0 bases and J by 7 bases; unmatched bases: 12. These data belong to a study of shared T cell receptors in the human thymus. These same data were also listed under a study on human thymus T cells. As that report states: The thymus was resected at corrective cardiac surgery. There appeared to be biased usage of V and J genes in thymic and blood repertoires.

This TCR was recovered from a boy under two years old with a congenital heart defect. Sequencing was carried out using thymocytes. The V call is TRBV5-4, the J call TRBJ2-7; TRBD1 matches 8 bases. The CDR3 loop reads CASSLVRGQGGEEQYF. For the CDR3, the DNA is TGTGCCAGCAGCTTGGTCCGCGGACAGGGTGGCGAGGAGCAGTACTTC. Full variable domain (rest looked up from reference TRBV5-4 and TRBJ2-7): ETGVTQSPTHLIKTRGQQVTLRCSSQSGHNTVSWYQQALGQGPQFIFQYYREEENGRGNFPPRFSGLQFPNYSSELNVNALELDDSALYLCASSLVRGQGGEEQYFGPGTRLTVT.